This T cell receptor (beta chain) is from a study of T cells in Graves' hyperthyroidism and ophthalmopathy. General study points: Researchers report that a 13 V-J model separated ophthalmopathy from stable hyperthyroidism. Blood also showed most of the thyroid clonotypes that were expanded above 0.001.

Exclusion of patients followed from uncontrolled infection, other autoimmune disease, pregnancy or lactation. Clinical symptoms, serum thyroxine, TRAb, thyroid ultrasound and orbital computed tomography informed diagnoses. The CDR3 totals 14 residues. V was shortened by 2 bases and J by 1 base, with 6 bases between the two germline ends. Germline CDR1 LGHDT, CDR2 YNNKEL (reference sequence). This clonotype was seen ten or more times. Its antigen remains unknown. The source material, RNA transcripts, was used to amplify TCR beta CDR3 regions. The HTBI primer set drove a first-round RT-PCR of the TCR CDR3. TCRdb re-derived calls from the multiplex PCR reads in MiXCR, one entry per CDR3 protein. The table shows about 260,000 distinct CDR3 sequences, with roughly 17% occurring only once.

The sequencing sample was made of blood. The sequence was obtained from a woman aged 18-30 years with Graves' ophthalmopathy. The V call is TRBV3-1, the J call TRBJ1-3; no clear D gene. The CDR3 region has the DNA TGTGCCAGCAGCCAAAGATCTTCTGGAAACACCATATATTTT. Translation gives CASSQRSSGNTIYF.